This T cell receptor beta chain was sequenced during a study of control samples from healthy donors and cancer patients. Trimming left V 6 bases short and J 6 bases short, with 7 bases between. This CDR3 has 10 amino acids. Germline assignment: CDR1 DFQATT and CDR2 SNEGSKA (reference sequence). Only in-frame clones appear in the TCRdb table, and some are missing; sequencing was by immunoSEQ multiplex PCR. The sample includes about 130,000 clones, about 88% of them seen just once. The gene calls are TRBV20-1 and TRBJ2-3; no firm D call. The receptor's source is a man aged 45-65 years in good health. The sample consisted of blood. CDR3 loop: CSASRDTQYF. In nucleotides, the CDR3 is TGCAGTGCCTCTAGGGATACGCAGTATTTT.